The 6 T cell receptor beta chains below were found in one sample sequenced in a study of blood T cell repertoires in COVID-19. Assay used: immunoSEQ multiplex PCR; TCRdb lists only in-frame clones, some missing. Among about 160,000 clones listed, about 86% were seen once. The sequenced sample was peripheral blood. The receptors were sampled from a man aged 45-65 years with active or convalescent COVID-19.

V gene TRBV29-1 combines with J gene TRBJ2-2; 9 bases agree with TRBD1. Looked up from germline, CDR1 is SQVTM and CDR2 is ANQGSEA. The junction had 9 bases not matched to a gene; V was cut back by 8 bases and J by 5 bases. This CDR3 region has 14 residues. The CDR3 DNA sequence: TGCAGCACCCAAACAGGGGGCGGGACCGGGGAGCTGTTTTTT. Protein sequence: CSTQTGGGTGELFF.

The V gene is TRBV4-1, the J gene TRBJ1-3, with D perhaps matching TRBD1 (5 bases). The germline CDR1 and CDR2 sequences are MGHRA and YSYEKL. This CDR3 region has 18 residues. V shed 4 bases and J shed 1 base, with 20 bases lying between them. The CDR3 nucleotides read TGCGCCAGCAGCCCTATCCCAGCTACAGGAGCATCTGGAAACACCATATATTTT. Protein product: CASSPIPATGASGNTIYF.

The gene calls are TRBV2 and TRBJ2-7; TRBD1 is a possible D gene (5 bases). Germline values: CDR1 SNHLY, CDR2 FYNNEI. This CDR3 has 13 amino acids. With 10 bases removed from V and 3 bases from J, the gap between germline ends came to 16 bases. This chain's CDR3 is CAIKAGKGYEQYF. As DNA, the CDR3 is TGTGCCATCAAGGCAGGGAAGGGCTACGAGCAGTACTTC.

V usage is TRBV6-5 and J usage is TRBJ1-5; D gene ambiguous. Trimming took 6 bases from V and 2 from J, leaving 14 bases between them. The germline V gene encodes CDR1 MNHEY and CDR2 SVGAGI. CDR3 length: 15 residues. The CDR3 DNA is TGTGCCAGCAGGGGTACTGGGAGCGGCAATCAGCCCCAGCATTTT. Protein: CASRGTGSGNQPQHF.

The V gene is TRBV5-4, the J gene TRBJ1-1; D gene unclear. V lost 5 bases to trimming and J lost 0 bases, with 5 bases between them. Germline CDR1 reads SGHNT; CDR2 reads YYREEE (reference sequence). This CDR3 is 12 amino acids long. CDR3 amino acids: CASSSVNTEAFF. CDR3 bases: TGTGCCAGCAGTTCCGTGAACACTGAAGCTTTCTTT. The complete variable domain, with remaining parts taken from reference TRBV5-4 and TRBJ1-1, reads ETGVTQSPTHLIKTRGQQVTLRCSSQSGHNTVSWYQQALGQGPQFIFQYYREEENGRGNFPPRFSGLQFPNYSSELNVNALELDDSALYLCASSSVNTEAFFGQGTRLTVV.

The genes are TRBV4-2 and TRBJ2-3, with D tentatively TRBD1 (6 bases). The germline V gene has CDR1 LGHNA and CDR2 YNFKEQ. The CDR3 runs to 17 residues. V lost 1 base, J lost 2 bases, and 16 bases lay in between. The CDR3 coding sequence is TGTGCCAGCAGCCAAGTCCTCGGGACACCGTTCACAGATACGCAGTATTTT. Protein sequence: CASSQVLGTPFTDTQYF.